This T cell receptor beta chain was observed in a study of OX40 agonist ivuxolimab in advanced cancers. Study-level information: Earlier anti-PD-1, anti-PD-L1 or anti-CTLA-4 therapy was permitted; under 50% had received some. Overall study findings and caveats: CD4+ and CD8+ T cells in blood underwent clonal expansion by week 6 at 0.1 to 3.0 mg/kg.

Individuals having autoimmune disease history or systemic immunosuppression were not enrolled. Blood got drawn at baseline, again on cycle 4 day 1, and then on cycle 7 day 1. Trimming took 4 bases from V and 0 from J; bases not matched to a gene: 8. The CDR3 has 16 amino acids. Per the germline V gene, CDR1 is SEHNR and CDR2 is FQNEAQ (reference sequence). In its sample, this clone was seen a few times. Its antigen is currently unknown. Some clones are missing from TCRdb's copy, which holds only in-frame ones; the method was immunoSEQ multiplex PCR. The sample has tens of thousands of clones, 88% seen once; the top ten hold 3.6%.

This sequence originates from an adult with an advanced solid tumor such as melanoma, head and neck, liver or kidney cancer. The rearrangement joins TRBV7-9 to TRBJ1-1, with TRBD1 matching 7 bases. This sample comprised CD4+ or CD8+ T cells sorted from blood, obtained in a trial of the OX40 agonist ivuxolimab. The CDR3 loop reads CASSSRQGTMNTEAFF. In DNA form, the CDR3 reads TGTGCCAGCAGCTCAAGACAGGGAACAATGAACACTGAAGCTTTCTTT.